This T cell receptor (beta chain) was captured in a study of identical twins (dated by TCRdb to the mid-2010s). Background on the whole study: The study deep-sequenced TCR alpha and beta repertoires from monozygotic twins, unrelated adults of various ages and cord blood to test whether fetal clonotypes persist. To rule out contamination, replicate twin experiments were performed at different times with different library preparation protocols. Paper-wide results and their limitations: Because the same donors could not be followed over many years, conclusions were based on cross-sectional statistical analysis. Compared with coincidental sharing between unrelated individuals, an excess of low generation-probability sequences was observed among out-of-frame TCR alpha sequences shared between twins. Out-of-frame TCR alpha sharing in monozygotic twins was systematically underestimated by recombination models, whereas sharing between unrelated individuals was in agreement with the recombination models. Fewer insertions were carried by abundant cord blood beta clonotypes, a similar but weaker trend appeared in young adult naive repertoires, and no such trend appeared in memory repertoires. Zero-insertion analyses could be partly confounded by invariant T cells such as MAIT and iNKT, although diverse VJ usage argued against such confounding for most clonotypes. Excess twin sharing in beta out-of-frame sequences was weaker because fewer shared sequences lowered the signal-to-noise ratio.

V is pruned by 4 bases and J by 4 bases, leaving 10 bases of the junction without a gene match. Including the terminal cysteine and phenylalanine, the CDR3 comprises 16 residues. Only CDR3 DNA is held: 48 bases, read in frame from base 1. For CDR1 and CDR2, the germline V gene lists SGHDT and YYEEEE. With respect to this clonotype: What this receptor recognizes is not known. Per-nucleotide qualities are absent, and no much larger clonotype sits a single base away.

Libraries were constructed by 5' RACE. The data were produced on an Illumina HiSeq 2000. Template switching added a universal primer binding site, and the final cDNA carried a unique molecular identifier that allowed TCR cDNA molecules to be counted accurately. Specific primers in the conserved constant-segment region were used to synthesize first-strand cDNA for the TCR alpha and beta chains. To control for contamination, each cDNA library was double barcoded with a SMART-Mk sample barcode plus Illumina barcodes. TruSeq adapter sequences along with Illumina sample barcodes were introduced in two successive PCR steps. The TCR alpha and beta cDNA libraries were sequenced on the Illumina HiSeq platform using custom primers. Processing in the source paper ran as follows. MiGEC processed the raw reads to extract unique molecular identifiers, while MiXCR was used to determine the CDR3 positions. Recombination models were inferred per individual with the repgenHMM and IGoR tools using an EM algorithm. Shared clonotype analysis was performed with the tcR package in R, normalizing sharing by the product of cloneset sizes. Out-of-frame nonproductive sequences were analyzed to study raw recombination free of thymic and clonal selection effects. TCRdb's own reprocessing of the public reads used fastp at Q25 and MiXCR and kept productive beta chains. Each entry merges the rows of one CDR3 protein and shows their most common DNA and genes. For this entry, the V and J calls and clone size follow TCRdb and not the study's own pipeline. The sample yields approximately 500,000 distinct CDR3 sequences; around 15% were counted once. The leading ten clones occupy nearly 0.45% of the sample.

All donors were healthy Caucasians. Three pairs of female monozygotic twins, all aged about 18 to 30 years, made up the twin cohort. Positive isolation kits from Invitrogen were used to isolate CD4+ and CD8+ T cell populations. The same specimen was also included in a second study, on yellow fever vaccine responses in identical twins. As described in the second report: The T cell response to vaccination in identical twins was reported by the authors to appear partly convergent and partly personalized. The study precisely tracked vaccine-responding T cell clones in identical twins.

Sequenced: CD4+ T cells sorted from blood. This TCR came from a woman aged 18-29 years in good health. The chain couples TRBV5-6 to TRBJ2-2, and 7 junction bases match TRBD2. The CDR3 protein: CASSRRGGRGTGELFF. The DNA sequence follows: TGTGCCAGCAGCCGCCGGGGCGGGAGAGGCACCGGGGAGCTGTTTTTT. The reference TRBV5-6 and TRBJ2-2 proteins fill in what lies around the CDR3, so the full variable domain reads DAGVTQSPTHLIKTRGQQVTLRCSPKSGHDTVSWYQQALGQGPQFIFQYYEEEERQRGNFPDRFSGHQFPNYSSELNVNALLLGDSALYLCASSRRGGRGTGELFFGEGSRLTVL.